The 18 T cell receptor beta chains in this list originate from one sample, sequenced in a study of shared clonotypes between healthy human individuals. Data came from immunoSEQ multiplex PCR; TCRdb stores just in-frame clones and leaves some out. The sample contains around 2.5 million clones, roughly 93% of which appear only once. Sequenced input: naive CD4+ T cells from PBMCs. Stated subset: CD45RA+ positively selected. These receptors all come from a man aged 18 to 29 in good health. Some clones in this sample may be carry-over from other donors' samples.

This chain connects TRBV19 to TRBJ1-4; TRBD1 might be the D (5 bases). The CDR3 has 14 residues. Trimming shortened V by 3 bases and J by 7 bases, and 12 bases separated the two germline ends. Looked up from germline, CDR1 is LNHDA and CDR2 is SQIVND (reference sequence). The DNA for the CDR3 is TGTGCCAGTAGTATGGACCAGGGTCGTGAAAAACTGTTTTTT. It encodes CASSMDQGREKLFF.

In DNA form, the CDR3 reads TGTGCCAGCAGTTTGGAACGCGGTGAAGGCACAGATACGCAGTATTTT. Protein sequence: CASSLERGEGTDTQYF. The J gene is TRBJ2-3, the V gene TRBV27; no clear D. CDR1 is MNHEY, CDR2 SMNVEV, per germline (reference sequence). CDR3 length: 16 amino acids. The germline V and J ends were trimmed by 3 bases and 1 base, with 14 bases remaining between them.

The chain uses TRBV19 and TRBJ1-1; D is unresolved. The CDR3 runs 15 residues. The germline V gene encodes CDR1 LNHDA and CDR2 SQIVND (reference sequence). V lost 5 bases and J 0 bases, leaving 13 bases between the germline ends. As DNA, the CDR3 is TGTGCCAGTAGTCCGCGAGAGAACATGAACACTGAAGCTTTCTTT. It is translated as CASSPRENMNTEAFF.

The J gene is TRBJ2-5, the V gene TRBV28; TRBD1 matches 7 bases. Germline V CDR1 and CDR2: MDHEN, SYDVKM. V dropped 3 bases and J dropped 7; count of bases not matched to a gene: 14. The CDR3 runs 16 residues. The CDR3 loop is CASSFIVAGGLGTQYF. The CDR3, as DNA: TGTGCCAGCAGTTTTATAGTAGCAGGGGGATTGGGGACCCAGTACTTC.

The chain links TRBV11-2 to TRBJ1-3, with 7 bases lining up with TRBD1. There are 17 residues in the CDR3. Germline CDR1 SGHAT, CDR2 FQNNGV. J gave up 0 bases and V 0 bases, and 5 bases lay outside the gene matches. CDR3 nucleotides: TGTGCCAGCAGCTTAGAGAGGGGACAGTACTCTGGAAACACCATATATTTT. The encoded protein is CASSLERGQYSGNTIYF. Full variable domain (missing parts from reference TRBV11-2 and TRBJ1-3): EAGVAQSPRYKIIEKRQSVAFWCNPISGHATLYWYQQILGQGPKLLIQFQNNGVVDDSQLPKDRFSAERLKGVDSTLKIQPAKLEDSAVYLCASSLERGQYSGNTIYFGEGSWLTVV.

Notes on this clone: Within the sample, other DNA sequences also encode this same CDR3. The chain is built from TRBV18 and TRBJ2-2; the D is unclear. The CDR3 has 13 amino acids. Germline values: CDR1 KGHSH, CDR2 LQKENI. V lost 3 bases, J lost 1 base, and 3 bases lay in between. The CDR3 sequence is CASSPQNTGELFF. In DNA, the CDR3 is TGTGCCAGCTCACCCCAGAACACCGGGGAGCTGTTTTTT.

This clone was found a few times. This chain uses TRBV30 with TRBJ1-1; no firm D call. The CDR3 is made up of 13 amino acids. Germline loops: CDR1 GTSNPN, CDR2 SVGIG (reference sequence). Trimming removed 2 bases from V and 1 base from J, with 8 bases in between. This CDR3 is CAWSWWGNTEAFF. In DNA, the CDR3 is TGTGCCTGGAGTTGGTGGGGGAACACTGAAGCTTTCTTT.

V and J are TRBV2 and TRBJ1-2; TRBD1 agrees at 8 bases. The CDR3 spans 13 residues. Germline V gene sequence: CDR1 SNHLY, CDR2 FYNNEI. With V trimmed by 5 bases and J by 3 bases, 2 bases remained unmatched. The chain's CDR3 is CASSRTGYYGYTF. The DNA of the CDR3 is TGTGCCAGCAGTCGGACAGGGTACTATGGCTACACCTTC.

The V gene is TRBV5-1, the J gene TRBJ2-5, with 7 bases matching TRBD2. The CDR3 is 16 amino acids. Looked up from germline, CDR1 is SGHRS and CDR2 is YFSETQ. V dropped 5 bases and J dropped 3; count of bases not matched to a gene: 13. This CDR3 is CASSQNLGEGKETQYF. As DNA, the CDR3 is TGCGCCAGCAGTCAGAACCTCGGGGAGGGAAAAGAGACCCAGTACTTC.

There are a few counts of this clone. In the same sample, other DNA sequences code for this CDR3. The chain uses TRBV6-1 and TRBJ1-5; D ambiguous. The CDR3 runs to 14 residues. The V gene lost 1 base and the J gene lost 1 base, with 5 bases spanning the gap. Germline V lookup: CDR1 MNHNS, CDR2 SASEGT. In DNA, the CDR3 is TGTGCCAGCAGTGAAGGGTACAGCAATCAGCCCCAGCATTTT. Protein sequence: CASSEGYSNQPQHF.

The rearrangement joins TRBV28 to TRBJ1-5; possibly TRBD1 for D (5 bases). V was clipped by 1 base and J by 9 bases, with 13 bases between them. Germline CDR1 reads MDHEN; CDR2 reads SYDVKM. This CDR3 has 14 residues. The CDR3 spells CASSLLAPGGPQHF. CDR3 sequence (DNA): TGTGCCAGCAGTTTATTGGCGCCTGGGGGGCCCCAGCATTTT.

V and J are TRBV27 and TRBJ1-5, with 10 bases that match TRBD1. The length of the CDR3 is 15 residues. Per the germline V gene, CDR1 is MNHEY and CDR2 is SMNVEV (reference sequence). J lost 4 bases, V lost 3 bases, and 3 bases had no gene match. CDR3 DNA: TGTGCCAGCAGTTTGGGACAGGGGAGGAATCAGCCCCAGCATTTT. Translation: CASSLGQGRNQPQHF.

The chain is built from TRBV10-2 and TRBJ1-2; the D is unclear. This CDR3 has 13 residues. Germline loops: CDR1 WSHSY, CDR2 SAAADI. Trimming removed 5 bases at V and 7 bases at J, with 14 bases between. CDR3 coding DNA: TGCGCCAGCAGTAATAATTGGCGCCGTGGCTACACCTTC. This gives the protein CASSNNWRRGYTF.

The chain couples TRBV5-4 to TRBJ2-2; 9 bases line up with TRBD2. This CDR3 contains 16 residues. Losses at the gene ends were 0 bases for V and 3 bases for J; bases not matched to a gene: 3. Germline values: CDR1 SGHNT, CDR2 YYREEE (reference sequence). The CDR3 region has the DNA TGTGCCAGCAGCTTGGCAAGCGGGAGGTACACCGGGGAGCTGTTTTTT. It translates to CASSLASGRYTGELFF.

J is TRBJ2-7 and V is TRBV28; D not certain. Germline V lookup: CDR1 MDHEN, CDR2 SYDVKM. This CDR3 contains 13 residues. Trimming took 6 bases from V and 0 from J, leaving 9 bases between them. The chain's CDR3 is CASRWAVSYEQYF. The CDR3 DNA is TGTGCCAGCAGGTGGGCAGTCTCCTACGAGCAGTACTTC.

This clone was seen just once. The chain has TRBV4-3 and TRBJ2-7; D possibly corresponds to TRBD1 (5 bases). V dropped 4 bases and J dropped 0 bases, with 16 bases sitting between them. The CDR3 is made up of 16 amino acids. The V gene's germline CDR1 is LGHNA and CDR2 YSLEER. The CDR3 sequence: CASSLLVGRDSYEQYF. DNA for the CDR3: TGCGCCAGCAGCCTCCTGGTGGGCAGGGACTCCTACGAGCAGTACTTC.

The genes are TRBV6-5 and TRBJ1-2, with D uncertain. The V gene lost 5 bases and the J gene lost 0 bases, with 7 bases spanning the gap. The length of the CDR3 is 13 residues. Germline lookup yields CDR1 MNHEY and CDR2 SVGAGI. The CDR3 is CASSNNANYGYTF. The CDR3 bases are TGTGCCAGCAGTAACAACGCTAACTATGGCTACACCTTC.

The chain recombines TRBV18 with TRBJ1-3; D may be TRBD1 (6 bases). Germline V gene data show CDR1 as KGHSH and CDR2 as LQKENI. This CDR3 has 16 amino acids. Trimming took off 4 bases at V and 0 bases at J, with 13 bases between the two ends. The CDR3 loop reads CASSLGTPSSGNTIYF. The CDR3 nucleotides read TGTGCCAGCTCACTCGGGACACCGAGCTCTGGAAACACCATATATTTT.